This T cell receptor (beta chain) came from a study of human CD4 T cells and Enterobacteriaceae. V was trimmed by 3 bases and J by 10 bases, leaving 15 bases between them. From germline, CDR1 is SGHTA and CDR2 FQGNSA. This CDR3 region has 13 residues. Memory CD4+ T cells were sorted as all CD4+ cells except CD45RA+CCR7+CD95- naive cells, over 95% pure. Healthy donor blood came from Swiss blood donation centers. Regarding this clone: What it binds is unknown.

Ex vivo total memory CD4+ cells were sequenced at deep level. Measured with immunoSEQ multiplex PCR; TCRdb has only the in-frame clones, and not every one. The sample contains 25,000 to 30,000 clones, about 80% of which appear only once. Study-level findings and limits: In the top 5%: about 55% of the 19 and about 65% of the roughly 30 cross-reactive clonotypes. Ex vivo clonotype reactivity was inferred only by sequence matching.

The receptor was derived from a human donor in good health. The V gene is TRBV7-2, the J gene TRBJ1-1; tentatively, D is TRBD1 (5 bases). Material for sequencing was memory CD4+ T cells from blood. The CDR3 loop reads CASSFRGAGLAFF. The CDR3 bases are TGTGCCAGCAGCTTTCGAGGGGCAGGTCTAGCTTTCTTT.